The entry below gives a single TCR beta chain sequence along with its context. The sample is drawn from a study of blood T cell repertoires in COVID-19. The length of the CDR3 is 15 residues. J gave up 5 bases and V 4 bases, and 9 bases lay outside the gene matches. CDR1 is SGHVS and CDR2 is FQNEAQ in the germline V gene. Everyone who took part was 18 to 89 years old, and they came from 24 US areas. Original handling: Researchers report that nucleated cell counts were estimated from reference gene primer amplification. Assay used: immunoSEQ multiplex PCR; TCRdb lists only in-frame clones, some missing. The V and J calls and the clone size are those of that table, but D and trimming were determined from the DNA. The sample includes about 210,000 clones, about 87% of them seen just once.

The chain employs TRBV7-8 and TRBJ1-1; 8 bases line up with TRBD1. The receptor was isolated from a man between 18 and 29 years old with acute COVID-19. The sequenced sample was PBMCs or T cells enriched from blood (not recorded which). The CDR3 here is CASSSRSGGETEAFF. CDR3 nucleotide sequence: TGTGCCAGCAGCTCGAGGTCAGGGGGCGAGACTGAAGCTTTCTTT.